This T cell receptor (beta chain) was profiled in a study of regulatory T cells (dated by TCRdb to between 2018 and 2020). Broadly, across the study: T-cell receptor beta repertoires of sorted regulatory, conventional CD4+ and CD8+ T cells were compared between CD3G-deficient patients and healthy controls.

Comment on this clone: Its recognized antigen is unknown. Base qualities are not provided; no much larger clone lies one nucleotide away.

Overall study results and their limits: Hydrophobic residues at CDR3 positions 6 and 7 were enriched in conventional CD4+ T cells from CD3G-deficient patients, suggesting more self-reactive specificities. Patient repertoires showed restricted unique TRB V-J pairs and skewed V and J gene usage, most marked in regulatory T cells.

In the multiplex PCR, 52 forward TRBV primers and 13 reverse TRBJ primers were used, and assay-based and computational corrections were applied for amplification bias. Within the immunoSEQ assay, multiplex PCR amplified rearranged TRB loci from genomic DNA. Sequencing of the TRB amplicons was done on an Illumina HiSeq platform. The authors' pipeline ran thus. Raw sequences were error-filtered and aligned to reference gene sequences by custom algorithms, then analyzed with the immunoSEQ online tools. The frequencies of productive and nonproductive TRB rearrangements were evaluated among unique sequences as well as among total sequences. Hydrophobicity and amino acid composition of residues 6 and 7 within the TRB CDR3 were used to estimate the potential for self-reactivity. Prism software was used to run t tests, Mann-Whitney tests or two-way ANOVA for comparisons between groups. TCRdb stores this immuneACCESS table with in-frame sequences only. Part of the clones is absent; in the studies checked, under half of the shortfall reflects unresolved V genes, and no reason is known for the rest. The DNA was the basis for D and trimming; V, J and clone size are from that table. The sample data list approximately 37,000 clones, and 70% to 90% of these were observed just once. In total, the top ten clones hold 2.4% of the sample.

The CDR3 sequence holds 15 residues, the cysteine and phenylalanine included. Only CDR3 DNA remains: 45 bases, in frame from the first base. V loses 6 bases of germline sequence and J loses 1 base, and the interval between the two ends is 15 bases. The germline V gene sets CDR1 to KGHSH and CDR2 to LQKENI. All CD3G-deficient patients had evidence of autoimmunity, which was more severe in two of the patients. Patients were tested at ages ranging from 2 to 39 years, and reduced naive and increased memory CD4+ and CD8+ T-cell proportions were found in the patients. CD4+ cells were FACS-sorted into CD25-high CD127-low regulatory T cells and CD25-low CD127-high conventional CD4+ T cells. The patient group comprised roughly 6 individuals with CD3G deficiency. Patient samples and clinical data were obtained from an international physician network spanning the United States, Europe and Asia. Ficoll density separation was used to isolate peripheral blood mononuclear cells.

The sample taken for sequencing was conventional CD4+ T cells sorted from blood. This chain joins TRBV18 to TRBJ2-5; the D segment may tentatively be TRBD1 or TRBD2, each giving 5 matched bases. This TCR was recovered from a young adult with CD3G deficiency. CDR3 reads: CASSAIRGSQETQYF. Here is the DNA: TGTGCCAGCTCCGCCATTCGGGGCTCCCAAGAGACCCAGTACTTC. When the CDR3 is completed using the reference TRBV18 and TRBJ2-5 genes on either side, the full variable domain is NAGVMQNPRHLVRRRGQEARLRCSPMKGHSHVYWYRQLPEEGLKFMVYLQKENIIDESGMPKERFSAEFPKEGPSILRIQQVVRGDSAAYFCASSAIRGSQETQYFGPGTRLLVL.